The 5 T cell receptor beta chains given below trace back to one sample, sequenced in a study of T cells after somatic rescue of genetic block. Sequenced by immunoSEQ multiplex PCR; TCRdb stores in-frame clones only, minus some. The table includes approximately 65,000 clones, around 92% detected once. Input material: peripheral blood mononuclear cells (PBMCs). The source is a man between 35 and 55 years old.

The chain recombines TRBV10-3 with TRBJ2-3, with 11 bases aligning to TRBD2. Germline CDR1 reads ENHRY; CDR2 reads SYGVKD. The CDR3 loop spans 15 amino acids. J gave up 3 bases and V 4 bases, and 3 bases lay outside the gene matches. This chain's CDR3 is CAISVLAGVTDTQYF. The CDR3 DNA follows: TGTGCCATCAGTGTACTAGCGGGGGTGACAGATACGCAGTATTTT.

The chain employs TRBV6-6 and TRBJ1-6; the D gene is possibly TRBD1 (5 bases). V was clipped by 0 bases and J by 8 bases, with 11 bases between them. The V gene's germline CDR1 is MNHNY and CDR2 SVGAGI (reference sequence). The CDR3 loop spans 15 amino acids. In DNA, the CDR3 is TGTGCCAGCAGTTACTCGAGCCAGGGACATTCACCCCTCCACTTT. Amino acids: CASSYSSQGHSPLHF.

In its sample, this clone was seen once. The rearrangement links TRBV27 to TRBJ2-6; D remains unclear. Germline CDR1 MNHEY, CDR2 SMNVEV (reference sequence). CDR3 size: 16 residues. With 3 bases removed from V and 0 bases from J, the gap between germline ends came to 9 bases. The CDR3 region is CASSFRQSSGANVLTF. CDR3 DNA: TGTGCCAGCAGTTTTCGGCAGAGCTCTGGGGCCAACGTCCTGACTTTC.

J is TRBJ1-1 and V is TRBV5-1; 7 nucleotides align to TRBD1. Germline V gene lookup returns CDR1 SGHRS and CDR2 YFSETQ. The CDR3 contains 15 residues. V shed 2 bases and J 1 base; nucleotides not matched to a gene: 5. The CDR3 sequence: CASSFPGTANTEAFF. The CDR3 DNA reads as TGCGCCAGCAGCTTTCCCGGGACAGCGAACACTGAAGCTTTCTTT.

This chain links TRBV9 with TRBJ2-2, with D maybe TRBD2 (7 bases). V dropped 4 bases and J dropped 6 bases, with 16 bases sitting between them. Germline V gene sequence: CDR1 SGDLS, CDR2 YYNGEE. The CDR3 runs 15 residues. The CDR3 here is CASSPGGGASGELFF. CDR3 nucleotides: TGTGCCAGCAGCCCTGGGGGGGGCGCGTCCGGGGAGCTGTTTTTT.